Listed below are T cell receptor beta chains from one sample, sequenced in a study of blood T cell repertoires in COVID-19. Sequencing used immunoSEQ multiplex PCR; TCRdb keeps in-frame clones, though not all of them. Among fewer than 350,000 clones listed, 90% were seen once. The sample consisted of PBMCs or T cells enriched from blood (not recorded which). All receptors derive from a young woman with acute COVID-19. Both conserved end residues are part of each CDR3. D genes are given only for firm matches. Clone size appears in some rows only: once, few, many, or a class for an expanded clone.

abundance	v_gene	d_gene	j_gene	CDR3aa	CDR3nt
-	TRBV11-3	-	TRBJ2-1	CASSLTGLGYNEQFF	TGTGCCAGCAGCTTAACAGGGTTAGGGTACAATGAGCAGTTCTTC
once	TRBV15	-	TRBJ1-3	CATSGASGNTIYF	TGTGCCACCAGCGGGGCCTCTGGAAACACCATATATTTT
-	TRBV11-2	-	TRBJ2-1	CASSTVTGSSYNEQFF	TGTGCCAGCAGCACCGTAACAGGCAGCTCCTACAATGAGCAGTTCTTC
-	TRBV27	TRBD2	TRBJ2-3	CAITAGGPTDTQYF	TGTGCCATTACAGCGGGAGGCCCCACAGATACGCAGTATTTT
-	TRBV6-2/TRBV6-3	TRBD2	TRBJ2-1	CASSSSGRSYNEQFF	TGTGCCAGCAGTTCTAGCGGGAGGTCCTACAATGAGCAGTTCTTC
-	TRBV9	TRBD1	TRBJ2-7	CASSTGQGPYEQYF	TGTGCCAGCAGCACCGGACAGGGACCCTACGAGCAGTACTTC
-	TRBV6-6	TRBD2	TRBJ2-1	CASSYLPSGSGNEQFF	TGTGCCAGCAGTTACTTGCCTAGCGGGAGTGGAAATGAGCAGTTCTTC
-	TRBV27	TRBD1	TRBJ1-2	CASRGAGQGGNYGYTF	TGTGCCAGCAGGGGAGCGGGACAGGGGGGGAACTATGGCTACACCTTC
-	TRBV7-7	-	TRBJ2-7	CASSLRWRPGDHEQYF	TGTGCTAGCAGCTTAAGGTGGAGGCCAGGGGACCACGAGCAGTACTTC
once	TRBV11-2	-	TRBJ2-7	CASSSSFRTTTYEQYF	TGTGCCAGCAGCAGCTCCTTTAGGACAACGACCTACGAGCAGTACTTC
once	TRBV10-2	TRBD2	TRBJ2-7	CAIQAAGFVAGQFMRSYEQYF	TGCGCCATCCAGGCGGCCGGTTTCGTAGCGGGACAATTCATGAGGTCCTACGAGCAGTACTTC
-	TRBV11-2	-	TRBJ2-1	CASSLIRGKYNEQFF	TGTGCCAGCAGCTTAATCCGCGGGAAATACAATGAGCAGTTCTTC
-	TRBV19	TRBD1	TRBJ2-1	CASSKPGQGAVYEQFF	TGTGCCAGTAGTAAACCGGGACAGGGGGCGGTGTATGAGCAGTTCTTC
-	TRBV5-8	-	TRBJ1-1	CASDPGRGSGTEAFF	TGTGCCAGCGACCCAGGAAGGGGGTCGGGGACTGAAGCTTTCTTT
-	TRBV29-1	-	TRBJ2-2	CSAWGFGGLPTGELFF	TGCAGCGCTTGGGGTTTTGGGGGCCTTCCCACCGGGGAGCTGTTTTTT
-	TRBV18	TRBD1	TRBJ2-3	CASSPTGGGDTQYF	TGTGCCAGCTCACCTACAGGGGGCGGTGATACGCAGTATTTT
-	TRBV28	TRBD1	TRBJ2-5	CASSLSEPGQGKETQYF	TGTGCCAGCAGTTTGTCGGAACCGGGACAGGGGAAGGAGACCCAGTACTTC
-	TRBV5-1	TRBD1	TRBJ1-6	CASSLGTGNSPLHF	TGCGCCAGCAGCCTGGGGACAGGAAATTCACCCCTCCACTTT
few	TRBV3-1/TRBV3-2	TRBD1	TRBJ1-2	CASSFGQGANYGYTF	TGTGCCAGCAGCTTCGGACAGGGGGCTAACTATGGCTACACCTTC
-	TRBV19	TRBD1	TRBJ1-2	CASSMVRGPNYGYTF	TGTGCCAGTAGTATGGTCAGGGGGCCTAACTATGGCTACACCTTC
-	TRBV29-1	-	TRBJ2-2	CSVAGQYGAGELFF	TGCAGCGTGGCCGGACAGTACGGGGCCGGGGAGCTGTTTTTT
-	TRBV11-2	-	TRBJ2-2	CASSLGGLELFF	TGTGCCAGCAGCTTGGGGGGGCTGGAGCTGTTTTTT